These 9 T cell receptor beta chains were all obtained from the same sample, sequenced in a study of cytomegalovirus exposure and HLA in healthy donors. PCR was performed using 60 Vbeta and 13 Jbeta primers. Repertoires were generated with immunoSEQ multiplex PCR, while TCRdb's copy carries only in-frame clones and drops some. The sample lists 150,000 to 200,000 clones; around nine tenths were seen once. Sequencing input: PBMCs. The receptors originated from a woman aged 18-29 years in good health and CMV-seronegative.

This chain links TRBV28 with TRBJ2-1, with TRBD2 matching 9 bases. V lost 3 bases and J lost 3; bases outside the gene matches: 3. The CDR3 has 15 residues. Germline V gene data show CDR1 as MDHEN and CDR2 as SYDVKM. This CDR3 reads CASSLIAGVYNEQFF. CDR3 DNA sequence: TGTGCCAGCAGTTTGATAGCGGGGGTCTACAATGAGCAGTTCTTC.

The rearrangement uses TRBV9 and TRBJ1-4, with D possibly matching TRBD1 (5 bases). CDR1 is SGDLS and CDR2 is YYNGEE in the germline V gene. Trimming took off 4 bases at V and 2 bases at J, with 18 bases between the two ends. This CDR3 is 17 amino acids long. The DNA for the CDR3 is TGTGCCAGCAGCATGGACACGGGAGCGGGGACTAATGAAAAACTGTTTTTT. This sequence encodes CASSMDTGAGTNEKLFF.

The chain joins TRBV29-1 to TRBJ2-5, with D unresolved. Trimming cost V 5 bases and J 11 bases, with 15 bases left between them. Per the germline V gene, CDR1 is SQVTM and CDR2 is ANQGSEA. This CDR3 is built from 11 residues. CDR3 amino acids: CSVMNATKQYF. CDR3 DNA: TGCAGCGTTATGAACGCTACGAAGCAGTACTTC.

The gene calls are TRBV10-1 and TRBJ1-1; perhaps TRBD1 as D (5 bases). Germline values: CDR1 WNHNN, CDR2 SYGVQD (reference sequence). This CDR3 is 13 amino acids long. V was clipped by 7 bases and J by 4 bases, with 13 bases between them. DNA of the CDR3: TGCGCCAGCACCCAAAGCAGGGTCACTGAAGCTTTCTTT. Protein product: CASTQSRVTEAFF.

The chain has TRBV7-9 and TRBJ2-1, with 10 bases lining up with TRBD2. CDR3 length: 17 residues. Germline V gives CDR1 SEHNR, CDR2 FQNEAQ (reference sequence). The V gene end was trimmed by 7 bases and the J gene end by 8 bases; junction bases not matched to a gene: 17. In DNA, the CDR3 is TGTGCCAGCAACCTAAAACCTGGGGGGCTAGCGGGGGATGAGCAGTTCTTC. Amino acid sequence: CASNLKPGGLAGDEQFF.

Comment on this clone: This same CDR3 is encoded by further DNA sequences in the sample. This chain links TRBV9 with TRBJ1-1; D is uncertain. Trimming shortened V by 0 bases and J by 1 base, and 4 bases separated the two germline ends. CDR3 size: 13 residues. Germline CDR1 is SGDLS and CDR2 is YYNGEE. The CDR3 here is CASSVGANTEAFF. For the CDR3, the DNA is TGTGCCAGCAGCGTAGGGGCGAACACTGAAGCTTTCTTT.

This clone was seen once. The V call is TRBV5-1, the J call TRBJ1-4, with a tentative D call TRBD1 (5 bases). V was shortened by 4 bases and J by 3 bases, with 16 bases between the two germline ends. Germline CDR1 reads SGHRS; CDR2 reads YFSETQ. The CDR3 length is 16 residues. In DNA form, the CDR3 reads TGCGCCAGCAGCCGAGGTACAGGCGCGGCTAATGAAAAACTGTTTTTT. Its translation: CASSRGTGAANEKLFF.

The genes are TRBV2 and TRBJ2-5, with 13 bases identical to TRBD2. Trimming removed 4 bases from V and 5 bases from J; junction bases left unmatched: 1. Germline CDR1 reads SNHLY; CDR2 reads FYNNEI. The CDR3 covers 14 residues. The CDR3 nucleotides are TGTGCCAGCAGTGGGACTAGCGGGGGTGAGACCCAGTACTTC. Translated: CASSGTSGGETQYF.

CDR3 coding DNA: TGTGCCAGCAGCGCGACTAGCGGGAGCTACGAGCAGTACTTC. Its translation: CASSATSGSYEQYF. The chain joins TRBV5-4 to TRBJ2-7; 12 bases fit TRBD2. Germline CDR1 reads SGHNT; CDR2 reads YYREEE (reference sequence). Trimming took 4 bases from V and 3 from J; bases not matched to a gene: 2. This CDR3 has 14 amino acids.